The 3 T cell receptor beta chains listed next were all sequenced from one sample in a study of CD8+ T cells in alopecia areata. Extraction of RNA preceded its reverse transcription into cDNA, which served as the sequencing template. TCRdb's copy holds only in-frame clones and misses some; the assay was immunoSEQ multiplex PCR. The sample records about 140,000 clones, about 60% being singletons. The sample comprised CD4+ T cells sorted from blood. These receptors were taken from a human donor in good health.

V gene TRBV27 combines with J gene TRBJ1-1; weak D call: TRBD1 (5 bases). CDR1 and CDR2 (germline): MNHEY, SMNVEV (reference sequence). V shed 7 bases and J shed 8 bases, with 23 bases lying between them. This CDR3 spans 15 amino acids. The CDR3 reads CASKQTLGTPGEAFF. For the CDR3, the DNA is TGTGCCAGCAAACAAACTCTGGGGACGCCTGGGGAAGCTTTCTTT.

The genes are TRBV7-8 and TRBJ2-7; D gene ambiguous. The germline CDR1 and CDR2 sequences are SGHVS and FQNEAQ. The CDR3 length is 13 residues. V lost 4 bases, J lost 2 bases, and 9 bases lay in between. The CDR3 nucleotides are TGTGCCAGCAGCTCCCCTCGCGCCTACGAGCAGTACTTC. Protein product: CASSSPRAYEQYF.

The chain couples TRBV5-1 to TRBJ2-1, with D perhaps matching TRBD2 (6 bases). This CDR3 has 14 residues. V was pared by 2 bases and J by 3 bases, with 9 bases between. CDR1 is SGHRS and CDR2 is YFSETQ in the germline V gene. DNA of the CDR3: TGCGCCAGCAGCTTTAGCGGCTTCTACAATGAGCAGTTCTTC. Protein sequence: CASSFSGFYNEQFF.